The clone carrying this TCR beta chain was seen a few times. Its specificity is not known. Control samples came 1 year after myeloablative marrow transplants with methotrexate plus calcineurin inhibitor. Data came from immunoSEQ multiplex PCR; TCRdb stores just in-frame clones and leaves some out. The sample has 9,500 to 15,000 clones, around 81% seen once. The data were obtained in a study of T cells after posttransplantation cyclophosphamide. V dropped 6 bases and J dropped 2; count of bases not matched to a gene: 5. The length of the CDR3 is 14 residues. The germline CDR1 and CDR2 sequences are MNHNY and SVGAGI (reference sequence). Study-wide points: Tissue-infiltrating T cells from skin or gut overlapped little with blood T cells. Recipient CMV seropositivity and CMV reactivation strongly tracked TRB clonality.

The V gene is TRBV6-6, the J gene TRBJ2-3; 7 nucleotides align to TRBD1. Sequenced here: PBMCs, sampled about 350 days after allogeneic stem cell transplant with calcineurin inhibitor and methotrexate. This TCR derives from a young adult male patient who received an allogeneic stem cell transplant from an unrelated donor, was CMV-positive, and had acute GVHD only. Some T cells may possibly be graft donor cells. The CDR3 loop is CASRLTGLTDTQYF. The CDR3, as DNA: TGTGCCAGCAGGCTGACAGGGCTCACAGATACGCAGTATTTT.